These 29 T cell receptor beta chains came from one sample sequenced in a study of regulatory T cells in long-lasting Graves disease. Libraries of TCR beta came from iRepertoire HTBI primers plus Arm-PCR of CDR3 regions. TCRdb fed the multiplex PCR reads into MiXCR, producing one record per CDR3 protein. Of 600,000 to 650,000 distinct CDR3 sequences detected, approximately 15% appear once; the ten largest clones hold around a sixth. Regarding time point: newly diagnosed GD, antithyroid drugs for less than 3 months. The TCR library was made from RNA extracted from PBMCs. This sample was also put to use in a study of T cells in Graves' hyperthyroidism and ophthalmopathy.

The sequencing here drew on peripheral blood mononuclear cells (PBMCs), taken at new diagnosis, from a patient treated with antithyroid drugs. The receptor set was obtained from a woman aged 25 to 45 with Graves disease.

This clonotype showed up just a few times. This sequence joins TRBV7-9 and TRBJ2-5, with D maybe TRBD2 (6 bases). CDR1 is SEHNR, CDR2 FQNEAQ, per germline (reference sequence). CDR3 size: 15 residues. The V end lost 6 bases, the J end lost 4 bases, and 18 bases lay between the germline ends. Here the CDR3 reads CASSYHGSMRETQYF. CDR3 DNA sequence: TGTGCCAGCAGTTACCACGGGAGTATGAGAGAGACCCAGTACTTC.

This clonotype appeared many times. The CDR3 loop reads CASSRTPGENSPLHF. The DNA of the CDR3 is TGTGCCAGCAGCCGCACGCCGGGAGAGAATTCACCCCTCCACTTT. The gene calls are TRBV7-9 and TRBJ1-6; D is undetermined. Germline CDR1 SEHNR, CDR2 FQNEAQ (reference sequence). V gave up 5 bases and J gave up 7 bases, with 15 bases separating them. The length of the CDR3 is 15 residues.

This clonotype was recorded at least ten times. This chain joins TRBV6-1 and TRBJ1-5; tentative D call: TRBD1 (6 bases). Germline V gene data show CDR1 as MNHNS and CDR2 as SASEGT. Trimming took off 10 bases at V and 7 bases at J, with 20 bases between the two ends. CDR3 length: 14 amino acids. In nucleotides, the CDR3 is TGTGCCACCCGCCGTGGGGGGCGCGGGCAGCCCCAGCATTTT. Translating it yields CATRRGGRGQPQHF.

This clonotype was detected a few times. The chain couples TRBV20-1 to TRBJ2-4; 10 bases map to TRBD2. Germline assignment: CDR1 DFQATT and CDR2 SNEGSKA (reference sequence). This CDR3 comprises 17 residues. Trimming cost V 3 bases and J 0 bases; bases outside gene matches: 8. The CDR3 reads CSARASGRSVAKNIQYF. The DNA of the CDR3 is TGCAGTGCTAGGGCTAGCGGGAGATCGGTAGCCAAAAACATTCAGTACTTC.

This clonotype showed up just a few times. The chain couples TRBV28 to TRBJ1-5; D ambiguous. CDR3 size: 14 residues. CDR1 and CDR2 from the germline V gene are MDHEN and SYDVKM. The V gene lost 6 bases and the J gene lost 0 bases, with 9 bases spanning the gap. CDR3 residues: CASRDQSSNQPQHF. Here the CDR3 DNA reads TGTGCCAGCAGGGACCAGAGTAGCAATCAGCCCCAGCATTTT.

As regards this clonotype: At one boundary the junction diverges from the germline segment, which might be a read error. V gene TRBV5-1 combines with J gene TRBJ2-3, with 8 bases lining up with TRBD2. Germline-derived CDR1 and CDR2 are SGHRS and YFSETQ. The CDR3 totals 15 residues. CDR3 sequence reads: CASRRAGGFADTQYF. The DNA for the CDR3 is TGTGCCAGCCGGAGGGCGGGAGGATTCGCAGATACGCAGTATTTT.

Ten or more counts support this clonotype. V and J are TRBV27 and TRBJ2-5; no reliable D call. Germline values: CDR1 MNHEY, CDR2 SMNVEV (reference sequence). The CDR3 is 13 amino acids. Trimming removed 2 bases from V and 4 bases from J, with 8 bases in between. For the CDR3, the DNA is TGTGCCAGCAGTTTAGGGTCCTCAGAGACCCAGTACTTC. Translation: CASSLGSSETQYF.

This clonotype was seen a handful of times. This chain links TRBV6-1 with TRBJ2-3; D is perhaps TRBD1 (5 bases). Germline V gene data show CDR1 as MNHNS and CDR2 as SASEGT. The length of the CDR3 is 14 residues. V lost 10 bases, J lost 5 bases, and 19 bases lay in between. The CDR3 nucleotides are TGTGCCACCATACTCGACAGCCAACGAGATACGCAGTATTTT. It yields the protein CATILDSQRDTQYF.

V gene TRBV30 combines with J gene TRBJ1-2; no clear D gene. The germline V gene has CDR1 GTSNPN and CDR2 SVGIG (reference sequence). V was trimmed by 0 bases and J by 5 bases, leaving 13 bases between them. This CDR3 region has 14 residues. The DNA of the CDR3 is TGTGCCTGGAGTGTAAGGCAGGTTGGGTATGGCTACACCTTC. It is translated as CAWSVRQVGYGYTF.

This chain links TRBV25-1 with TRBJ1-1; perhaps TRBD1 as D (6 bases). This CDR3 contains 16 residues. Trimming stripped 8 bases from V and 0 bases from J, with 19 bases between. CDR1 MGHDK and CDR2 SYGVNS come from the germline V gene. CDR3 sequence: CASAGGGAHMNTEAFF. In nucleotides, the CDR3 is TGTGCCAGCGCCGGTGGGGGGGCCCACATGAACACTGAAGCTTTCTTT.

This clonotype appeared a few times. The chain couples TRBV7-2 to TRBJ2-3; 9 bases fit TRBD2. Germline values: CDR1 SGHTA, CDR2 FQGNSA. The CDR3 runs 16 residues. V shed 2 bases and J 2 bases; nucleotides not matched to a gene: 5. The CDR3 DNA reads TGTGCCAGCAGCTTAAGACCTAGCGGGATCACAGATACGCAGTATTTT. Translating it yields CASSLRPSGITDTQYF.

This clonotype was found many times. The gene calls are TRBV18 and TRBJ1-2; D is unclear. From germline, CDR1 is KGHSH and CDR2 LQKENI. The CDR3 loop spans 13 amino acids. The V gene lost 10 bases and the J gene lost 1 base, with 13 bases spanning the gap. The chain's CDR3 is CATVPLLNYGYTF. Here the CDR3 DNA reads TGTGCCACAGTCCCTCTTCTTAACTATGGCTACACCTTC.

There are a few counts of this clonotype. V and J are TRBV3-1 and TRBJ2-5; no reliable D call. The germline CDR1 and CDR2 sequences are LGHDT and YNNKEL (reference sequence). The ends were cut back, 4 bases at V and 7 bases at J, with 13 bases in the middle. The CDR3 has 13 residues. The CDR3 sequence is CASSLTRSGTQYF. In nucleotides, the CDR3 is TGTGCCAGCAGCCTAACTCGATCTGGGACCCAGTACTTC.

This clonotype was picked up many times. The rearrangement joins TRBV10-1 to TRBJ2-1; 8 bases match TRBD2. The germline V gene has CDR1 WNHNN and CDR2 SYGVQD (reference sequence). This CDR3 contains 14 residues. The V and J ends lost 8 bases and 7 bases, in that order; junction bases with no gene match: 10. This CDR3 is CASSPSGRLNEQFF. CDR3 coding DNA: TGCGCCAGCTCCCCCAGCGGGAGACTTAATGAGCAGTTCTTC.

Many counts were recorded for this clonotype. V gene TRBV28 combines with J gene TRBJ2-5, with D perhaps matching TRBD2 (5 bases). The CDR3 totals 14 residues. The germline CDR1 and CDR2 sequences are MDHEN and SYDVKM. V gave up 4 bases and J gave up 2 bases, with 11 bases separating them. Written as DNA, the CDR3 is TGTGCCAGCAGTTGGTTCAGCGGTCAAGAGACCCAGTACTTC. Protein: CASSWFSGQETQYF.

The gene calls are TRBV29-1 and TRBJ1-5, with no clear D. This CDR3 has 12 residues. V lost 4 bases to trimming and J lost 2 bases, with 6 bases between them. The germline V gene has CDR1 SQVTM and CDR2 ANQGSEA. CDR3 loop: CSVVWGNQPQHF. The CDR3, as DNA: TGCAGCGTTGTGTGGGGCAATCAGCCCCAGCATTTT.

The table lists this clonotype with many counts. DNA for the CDR3: TGTGCCAGCAGCTGGGGGGGAGTGGGCACAGATACGCAGTATTTT. Translation: CASSWGGVGTDTQYF. The rearrangement joins TRBV12-3 or TRBV12-4 to TRBJ2-3; 7 bases agree with TRBD2. Germline trimming cut 6 bases from V and 1 base from J; bases unmatched to any gene: 7. This CDR3 contains 15 residues.

This clonotype was detected a few times. The chain employs TRBV30 and TRBJ1-1; possibly TRBD1 for D (6 bases). Germline loops: CDR1 GTSNPN, CDR2 SVGIG (reference sequence). Between the trimmed V and J ends, which lost 5 bases and 4 bases, there was a span of 14 bases. This CDR3 comprises 13 residues. For the CDR3, the DNA is TGTGCCTGGGCTTTGGACAGAAGCACTGAAGCTTTCTTT. It is translated as CAWALDRSTEAFF.

The chain carries TRBV30 and TRBJ2-1, with 7 nucleotides matching TRBD2. Germline CDR1 is GTSNPN and CDR2 is SVGIG (reference sequence). V dropped 4 bases and J dropped 3; count of bases not matched to a gene: 6. The length of the CDR3 is 14 residues. As DNA, the CDR3 is TGTGCCTGGAACTTGGCTAGCGGCTACAATGAGCAGTTCTTC. Translating gives CAWNLASGYNEQFF.

This clonotype was counted at least ten times. The J gene is TRBJ1-2, the V gene TRBV20-1; 8 nucleotides line up with TRBD1. The germline gives CDR1 DFQATT, CDR2 SNEGSKA (reference sequence). Trimming cost V 5 bases and J 6 bases; bases outside gene matches: 5. The CDR3 sequence is 12 residues long. Here the CDR3 DNA reads TGCAGTGCTCCGGACAGGGTCGATGGCTACACCTTC. Translated, it gives CSAPDRVDGYTF.

A remark on this clonotype: A junction boundary mismatches the germline segment, possibly from a read error. The chain joins TRBV28 to TRBJ2-1; 7 bases map to TRBD1. The germline V gene has CDR1 MDHEN and CDR2 SYDVKM. The CDR3 loop spans 14 amino acids. The CDR3 DNA reads TGTGCCAGCAGTTGGGGGACCAGGGGGAATGAGCGGTTCTTC. As protein: CASSWGTRGNERFF. Supplemented by reference TRBV28 and TRBJ2-1, the full variable domain reads DVKVTQSSRYLVKRTGEKVFLECVQDMDHENMFWYRQDPGLGLRLIYFSYDVKMKEKGDIPEGYSVSREKKERFSLILESASTNQTSMYLCASSWGTRGNERFFGPGTRLTVL.

V is TRBV5-1 and J is TRBJ2-3; 10 bases agree with TRBD1. J gave up 4 bases and V 5 bases, and 10 bases lay outside the gene matches. Germline CDR1 SGHRS, CDR2 YFSETQ. The CDR3 has 16 amino acids. The CDR3 nucleotides are TGCGCCAGCAGGGGGACAGGGGAGAGGGTACCAGATACGCAGTATTTT. It yields the protein CASRGTGERVPDTQYF.

To note about this clonotype: A far larger clone is a single base away, which makes a read error likely. The chain employs TRBV2 and TRBJ2-2; 12 bases map to TRBD2. This CDR3 region has 17 residues. The V gene's germline CDR1 is SNHLY and CDR2 FYNNEI. DNA of the CDR3: TGTGCCAGCAGCCCCCCGACTAGCGGGAGAGGTTCCGGGGAGCTGCTTTTT. This encodes CASSPPTSGRGSGELLF. The full variable domain, with the rest looked up from reference TRBV2 and TRBJ2-2, is EPEVTQTPSHQVTQMGQEVILRCVPISNHLYFYWYRQILGQKVEFLVSFYNNEISEKSEIFDDQFSVERPDGSNFTLKIRSTKLEDSAMYFCASSPPTSGRGSGELLFGEGSRLTVL.

This clonotype has ten or more counts. The chain joins TRBV12-3 or TRBV12-4 to TRBJ2-2; 7 bases are a match to TRBD2. The CDR3 runs 14 residues. V lost 2 bases, J lost 7 bases, and 4 bases stayed unmatched. The CDR3 region is CASSLTRENGELFF. The CDR3 DNA reads as TGTGCCAGCAGTTTAACGCGGGAGAACGGGGAGCTGTTTTTT.

This clonotype was detected many times. The CDR3 is CASKAVSTDTQYF. Written as DNA, the CDR3 is TGTGCCAGCAAGGCGGTGAGCACAGATACGCAGTATTTT. The chain employs TRBV13 and TRBJ2-3; D remains ambiguous. CDR3 length equals 13 residues. Germline CDR1 and CDR2: PRHDT and FYEKMQ (reference sequence). Between the trimmed V and J ends, which lost 7 bases and 0 bases, there was a span of 8 bases.

This clonotype has at least ten counts. The chain combines TRBV28 with TRBJ2-7, with D maybe TRBD1 (6 bases). V lost 6 bases, J lost 7 bases, and 16 bases lay in between. The CDR3 contains 13 residues. The germline V gene has CDR1 MDHEN and CDR2 SYDVKM. CDR3 in amino acids: CASRAHQGQEQYF. DNA for the CDR3: TGTGCCAGCAGGGCTCATCAGGGGCAAGAGCAGTACTTC.

The chain has TRBV4-1 and TRBJ2-1, with 8 bases lining up with TRBD2. After removal of 4 bases from V and 7 bases from J, the junction contained 9 bases not matched to a gene. The germline gives CDR1 MGHRA, CDR2 YSYEKL. The CDR3 loop spans 15 amino acids. CDR3 residues: CASSLRGGDTNEQFF. The CDR3 DNA reads as TGCGCCAGCAGCCTACGGGGGGGAGACACAAATGAGCAGTTCTTC.

This clonotype appeared many times. This chain joins TRBV2 and TRBJ2-4; possible D gene TRBD2, 7 bases. The V gene lost 11 bases and the J gene lost 2 bases, with 28 bases spanning the gap. The CDR3 length is 18 residues. Germline V gene sequence: CDR1 SNHLY, CDR2 FYNNEI. The DNA of the CDR3 is TGTGCCGTTTCATGGCCACTCCACGGGGGGCCACCCAAAAACATTCAGTACTTC. It specifies CAVSWPLHGGPPKNIQYF.

The gene calls are TRBV6-1 and TRBJ1-1, with 9 positions matching TRBD1. Germline V lookup: CDR1 MNHNS, CDR2 SASEGT. The CDR3 sequence is 13 residues long. Germline trimming cut 6 bases from V and 7 bases from J; bases unmatched to any gene: 6. The CDR3 sequence is CASRNRGPVEAFF. The CDR3 region has the DNA TGTGCCAGCAGGAACAGGGGGCCCGTTGAAGCTTTCTTT.